Following are 9 T cell receptor beta chains from one sample sequenced in a study of shared clonotypes between healthy human individuals. Libraries were prepared by immunoSEQ multiplex PCR; TCRdb keeps only in-frame clonotypes and omits some of them. The table lists roughly 2.1 million clones, 90% to 95% of them singletons. The naive CD8 subset, CD45RO-negative cells positively selected for CCR7, excluded terminally differentiated effector memory CD45RA+ cells. The sequencing sample was made of naive CD8+ T cells from PBMCs. These receptors all come from a man between 18 and 29 years old in good health. Some clones in this sample may be carry-over from other donors' samples.

Turning to this clone: Since a much larger clone is just one base distant, this may be a read error. The V gene is TRBV6-5, the J gene TRBJ2-7; D gene uncertain. V lost 5 bases and J lost 3, with 5 bases in between. Germline V gene lookup returns CDR1 MNHEY and CDR2 SVGAGI. This CDR3 spans 11 amino acids. The CDR3 region has the DNA TGTGCCAGCAGTAACTTCTACGAGCAGTACTTC. Protein: CASSNFYEQYF.

This chain links TRBV5-5 with TRBJ1-2; D may be TRBD1 (6 bases). V dropped 3 bases and J dropped 0 bases, with 18 bases sitting between them. The CDR3 loop spans 17 amino acids. CDR1 is SGHKS and CDR2 is YYEKEE in the germline V gene (reference sequence). CDR3 in amino acids: CASSYEQGQPANYGYTF. The CDR3 DNA sequence: TGTGCCAGCAGCTATGAGCAGGGACAACCAGCTAACTATGGCTACACCTTC.

This chain connects TRBV29-1 to TRBJ1-2; D is perhaps TRBD1 (5 bases). The CDR3 sequence is 14 residues long. V lost 3 bases to trimming and J lost 3 bases, with 14 bases between them. Looked up from germline, CDR1 is SQVTM and CDR2 is ANQGSEA. In DNA form, the CDR3 reads TGCAGCGTTGACCCCTCGGGGCAGTACTATGGCTACACCTTC. Its translation: CSVDPSGQYYGYTF. Using reference TRBV29-1 and TRBJ1-2 for the parts outside the CDR3, the full variable domain is SAVISQKPSRDICQRGTSLTIQCQVDSQVTMMFWYRQQPGQSLTLIATANQGSEATYESGFVIDKFPISRPNLTFSTLTVSNMSPEDSSIYLCSVDPSGQYYGYTFGSGTRLTVV.

This clone was observed once. The V and J genes are TRBV29-1 and TRBJ2-7, with TRBD1 matching over 7 bases. CDR1 and CDR2 (germline): SQVTM, ANQGSEA. The CDR3 runs to 15 residues. V lost 7 bases and J lost 4; bases outside the gene matches: 16. The CDR3 reads CSATQKGQTLYEQYF. CDR3 nucleotides: TGCAGCGCTACTCAAAAGGGACAGACCTTGTACGAGCAGTACTTC.

The chain uses TRBV5-1 and TRBJ2-1; D remains ambiguous. CDR3 length: 17 residues. The germline V gene encodes CDR1 SGHRS and CDR2 YFSETQ. Trimming stripped 0 bases from V and 7 bases from J, with 20 bases between. The CDR3 bases are TGCGCCAGCAGCTTGGGATCGACTCCGAATATCAGAAATGAGCAGTTCTTC. It encodes CASSLGSTPNIRNEQFF. The whole variable domain, remainder taken from reference TRBV5-1 and TRBJ2-1, is KAGVTQTPRYLIKTRGQQVTLSCSPISGHRSVSWYQQTPGQGLQFLFEYFSETQRNKGNFPGRFSGRQFSNSRSEMNVSTLELGDSALYLCASSLGSTPNIRNEQFFGPGTRLTVL.

This chain links TRBV29-1 with TRBJ1-2; D not certain. Deletions cut 4 bases from V and 3 bases from J, with 21 bases between. The germline CDR1 and CDR2 sequences are SQVTM and ANQGSEA. This CDR3 is 16 amino acids long. Here the CDR3 DNA reads TGCAGCGTTGGTGGGGAGGGTGAGGGTCGGGACTATGGCTACACCTTC. Translating gives CSVGGEGEGRDYGYTF.

The V gene is TRBV27, the J gene TRBJ2-7, with D hard to call. This CDR3 is 13 amino acids long. The germline CDR1 and CDR2 sequences are MNHEY and SMNVEV (reference sequence). V lost 5 bases and J 3 bases, leaving 11 bases between the germline ends. The CDR3 sequence: CASSPRINYEQYF. Written as DNA, the CDR3 is TGTGCCAGCAGTCCAAGAATTAACTACGAGCAGTACTTC.

The CDR3 nucleotides read TGTGCCAGCAGTTGGATTGGAGGAATCGACATCGGTCAGCCCCAGCATTTT. The encoded protein is CASSWIGGIDIGQPQHF. The chain has TRBV28 and TRBJ1-5; D uncertain. The length of the CDR3 is 17 residues. Germline V gene sequence: CDR1 MDHEN, CDR2 SYDVKM. V was pared by 4 bases and J by 6 bases, with 22 bases between.

The chain recombines TRBV27 with TRBJ2-4; 8 bases line up with TRBD1. The CDR3 runs 14 residues. From germline, CDR1 is MNHEY and CDR2 SMNVEV (reference sequence). After removal of 0 bases from V and 13 bases from J, the junction contained 8 bases not matched to a gene. CDR3 in amino acids: CASSLSRQGADQYF. The CDR3 nucleotides are TGTGCCAGCAGTTTATCGAGGCAGGGGGCCGACCAGTACTTC.